One and the same sample provided the 5 T cell receptor beta chains below, sequenced in a study of blood T cells in healthy people across ages. With a J-beta primer mix and a sample-barcoded 5' primer, a second PCR ran about 7 to 11 cycles. One entry per CDR3 protein results from TCRdb running MiXCR on the 5' RACE reads. The repertoire consists of some 1.8 million distinct CDR3 sequences, with about two fifths occurring once and the leading ten covering more than 20%. What was sequenced was blood. These receptor sequences come from a human donor in good health.

In its sample, this clonotype was seen a few times. The chain uses TRBV29-1 and TRBJ1-2; D unclear. CDR1 is SQVTM, CDR2 ANQGSEA, per germline. V lost 3 bases and J lost 5, with 16 bases in between. The CDR3 is made up of 14 amino acids. DNA for the CDR3: TGCAGCGTTGATGGGCGGCTAGGAGGGTATGGCTACACCTTC. Its translation: CSVDGRLGGYGYTF. The full variable domain, its missing parts supplied by reference TRBV29-1 and TRBJ1-2, is SAVISQKPSRDICQRGTSLTIQCQVDSQVTMMFWYRQQPGQSLTLIATANQGSEATYESGFVIDKFPISRPNLTFSTLTVSNMSPEDSSIYLCSVDGRLGGYGYTFGSGTRLTVV.

This rearrangement joins TRBV15 to TRBJ1-1, with D tentatively TRBD1 (5 bases). Germline V gene lookup returns CDR1 LNHNV and CDR2 YYDKDF (reference sequence). The V end lost 3 bases, the J end lost 8 bases, and 13 bases lay between the germline ends. This CDR3 is built from 13 residues. CDR3 nucleotide sequence: TGTGCCACCAGCAGCCACAGGAAGGGGGAAGCTTTCTTT. Its translation: CATSSHRKGEAFF.

In its sample, this clonotype was seen a few times. This chain uses TRBV18 with TRBJ1-5; possible D gene TRBD1, 6 bases. CDR3 size: 15 residues. CDR1 is KGHSH and CDR2 is LQKENI in the germline V gene. The V and J ends lost 2 bases and 3 bases respectively, with 11 bases between them. The CDR3 DNA sequence: TGTGCCAGCTCACCAACCAGGGGCCTCAATCAGCCCCAGCATTTT. Its protein product is CASSPTRGLNQPQHF.

The chain is built from TRBV4-1 and TRBJ2-1; D unresolved. V was shortened by 1 base and J by 9 bases, with 7 bases between the two germline ends. Germline CDR1 MGHRA, CDR2 YSYEKL. The CDR3 runs 12 residues. CDR3 amino acids: CASSQGRSEQFF. In DNA form, the CDR3 reads TGCGCCAGCAGCCAAGGTCGGTCTGAGCAGTTCTTC.

This clonotype occurred many times. V is TRBV20-1 and J is TRBJ1-5; maybe TRBD1 (5 bases). Germline V CDR1 and CDR2: DFQATT, SNEGSKA (reference sequence). CDR3 size: 13 residues. Trimming took 4 bases from V and 7 from J, leaving 14 bases between them. DNA for the CDR3: TGCAGTGCTAAACCCGACAGCCACCAGCCCCAGCATTTT. It specifies CSAKPDSHQPQHF.